The 24 T cell receptor beta chains below all came from one sample that was sequenced in a study of cytomegalovirus exposure and HLA in healthy donors. PCR amplification relied on 60 Vbeta primers (plus 13 Jbeta primers). Repertoires were generated with immunoSEQ multiplex PCR, while TCRdb's copy carries only in-frame clones and drops some. There are over 150,000 clones in the sample; under 80% occur only once, and approximately 2.3% lies in the top ten. Sequencing was performed on PBMCs. Receptors originate from a young man in good health and CMV-seronegative.

This clone showed up just once. The chain's CDR3 is CASSLIPGSSPLHF. In nucleotides, the CDR3 is TGTGCCAGCAGCCTCATTCCGGGGTCTTCACCCCTCCACTTT. This chain links TRBV7-3 with TRBJ1-6; the D is unclear. The V gene's germline CDR1 is SGHTA and CDR2 FQGTGA. CDR3 length: 14 amino acids. Trimming took off 5 bases at V and 9 bases at J, with 14 bases between the two ends.

In DNA, the CDR3 is TGTGCCAGCAGTGCCCTAGCGGGGGGGTACCAAGAGACCCAGTACTTC. Encoded protein: CASSALAGGYQETQYF. This chain joins TRBV27 and TRBJ2-5; TRBD2 aligns across 12 bases. With 5 bases clipped from V and 0 bases from J, the junction kept 4 bases outside the gene matches. Germline V CDR1 and CDR2: MNHEY, SMNVEV (reference sequence). This CDR3 contains 16 residues.

The rearrangement links TRBV10-3 to TRBJ2-2; the D gene is possibly TRBD1 (6 bases). From germline, CDR1 is ENHRY and CDR2 SYGVKD. The CDR3 consists of 14 residues. The V and J ends lost 0 bases and 6 bases respectively, with 8 bases between them. CDR3 sequence reads: CAISESEGAGELFF. In DNA, the CDR3 is TGTGCCATCAGTGAGTCCGAGGGGGCCGGGGAGCTGTTTTTT.

This rearrangement joins TRBV5-6 to TRBJ2-7; possibly TRBD1 for D (7 bases). CDR1 and CDR2 from the germline V gene are SGHDT and YYEEEE. This CDR3 spans 14 amino acids. V gave up 4 bases and J gave up 12 bases, with 23 bases separating them. The CDR3 region is CASSPGTDSSGGYF. DNA for the CDR3: TGTGCCAGCAGCCCCGGGACAGACTCTTCCGGGGGGTACTTC.

Only one count was recorded for this clone. The rearrangement uses TRBV5-1 and TRBJ2-1; the match to TRBD2 covers 9 bases. CDR3 length: 15 residues. The junction had 2 bases not matched to a gene; V was cut back by 2 bases and J by 2 bases. Germline CDR1 reads SGHRS; CDR2 reads YFSETQ. DNA of the CDR3: TGCGCCAGCAGCTTTAGCGGGGGTACCTACAATGAGCAGTTCTTC. It is translated as CASSFSGGTYNEQFF. The full variable domain, completed using reference TRBV5-1 and TRBJ2-1, is KAGVTQTPRYLIKTRGQQVTLSCSPISGHRSVSWYQQTPGQGLQFLFEYFSETQRNKGNFPGRFSGRQFSNSRSEMNVSTLELGDSALYLCASSFSGGTYNEQFFGPGTRLTVL.

The chain combines TRBV6-1 with TRBJ2-7, with D unclear. CDR1 and CDR2 (germline): MNHNS, SASEGT. The ends were cut back, 1 base at V and 12 bases at J, with 25 bases in the middle. This CDR3 has 16 residues. The CDR3 region has the DNA TGTGCCAGCAGTGAAGAATCTACCTCTCTTTGGTACTCGCGGTACTTC. Its translation is CASSEESTSLWYSRYF.

V usage is TRBV6-4 and J usage is TRBJ1-1; D gene ambiguous. The CDR3 covers 15 residues. Germline V gene data show CDR1 as MRHNA and CDR2 as SNTAGT. Trimming left V 0 bases short and J 2 bases short, with 10 bases between. Written as DNA, the CDR3 is TGTGCCAGCAGTGACTCTGAGGGTCATAACACTGAAGCTTTCTTT. Amino acids: CASSDSEGHNTEAFF.

The gene calls are TRBV19 and TRBJ1-4; 10 bases align to TRBD1. CDR3 length: 13 amino acids. The junction had 2 bases not matched to a gene; V was cut back by 9 bases and J by 4 bases. Looked up from germline, CDR1 is LNHDA and CDR2 is SQIVND (reference sequence). CDR3 in DNA: TGTGCCAGCGGACAGGGGGATAATGAAAAACTGTTTTTT. This sequence encodes CASGQGDNEKLFF. Drawing the rest from reference TRBV19 and TRBJ1-4, the complete variable domain is DGGITQSPKYLFRKEGQNVTLSCEQNLNHDAMYWYRQDPGQGLRLIYYSQIVNDFQKGDIAEGYSVSREKKESFPLTVTSAQKNPTAFYLCASGQGDNEKLFFGSGTQLSVL.

A single count supports this clone. The DNA of the CDR3 is TGTGCCAGCAGTCCGACAGGACTCAATGAAAAACTGTTTTTT. It translates to CASSPTGLNEKLFF. The rearrangement uses TRBV28 and TRBJ1-4; the D gene is possibly TRBD1 (6 bases). CDR1 and CDR2 from the germline V gene are MDHEN and SYDVKM. The CDR3 is 14 amino acids. V was trimmed by 5 bases and J by 5 bases, leaving 12 bases between them.

The genes are TRBV9 and TRBJ1-5; 10 nucleotides match TRBD1. Germline trimming cut 0 bases from V and 6 bases from J; bases unmatched to any gene: 0. The CDR3 contains 14 residues. Germline V lookup: CDR1 SGDLS, CDR2 YYNGEE. CDR3 residues: CASSVGQGAQPQHF. CDR3 coding DNA: TGTGCCAGCAGCGTAGGACAGGGGGCTCAGCCCCAGCATTTT. Complete variable domain (other parts from reference TRBV9 and TRBJ1-5): DSGVTQTPKHLITATGQRVTLRCSPRSGDLSVYWYQQSLDQGLQFLIQYYNGEERAKGNILERFSAQQFPDLHSELNLSSLELGDSALYFCASSVGQGAQPQHFGDGTRLSIL.

V usage is TRBV6-5 and J usage is TRBJ2-1, with a possible D match to TRBD2 (6 bases). This CDR3 is built from 13 residues. V shed 6 bases and J shed 10 bases, with 16 bases lying between them. Germline V CDR1 and CDR2: MNHEY, SVGAGI. The CDR3 bases are TGTGCCAGCAGCCCCGGGCCCGGGGGAGAGCAGTTCTTC. Translating it yields CASSPGPGGEQFF.

This chain connects TRBV7-2 to TRBJ1-1; TRBD1 is a possible D gene (5 bases). Germline CDR1 is SGHTA and CDR2 is FQGNSA. Trimming took off 5 bases at V and 5 bases at J, with 12 bases between the two ends. The length of the CDR3 is 13 residues. This CDR3 is CASSPQAYTEAFF. CDR3 coding DNA: TGTGCCAGCAGCCCACAGGCGTATACTGAAGCTTTCTTT.

J is TRBJ1-2 and V is TRBV5-1; a weak D match, TRBD1 (6 bases). The CDR3 runs to 13 residues. Germline lookup yields CDR1 SGHRS and CDR2 YFSETQ. The V end lost 3 bases, the J end lost 2 bases, and 8 bases lay between the germline ends. DNA for the CDR3: TGCGCCAGCAGCTCAGGGGTCAACTATGGCTACACCTTC. Translating it yields CASSSGVNYGYTF.

The V and J genes are TRBV29-1 and TRBJ1-2; D gene ambiguous. Trimming took off 5 bases at V and 3 bases at J, with 16 bases between the two ends. The CDR3 is 14 amino acids. CDR1 and CDR2 from the germline V gene are SQVTM and ANQGSEA. The CDR3 loop reads CSVKDQTRDYGYTF. The CDR3 coding sequence is TGCAGCGTTAAGGATCAGACGAGGGACTATGGCTACACCTTC.

The chain links TRBV5-6 to TRBJ1-6, with 7 positions matching TRBD1. CDR1 is SGHDT and CDR2 is YYEEEE in the germline V gene. This CDR3 contains 14 residues. V was pared by 3 bases and J by 8 bases, with 5 bases of the junction left unmatched. The CDR3 is CASSSTGWDSPLHF. The CDR3 DNA is TGTGCCAGCAGCTCGACAGGGTGGGATTCACCCCTCCACTTT.

The chain uses TRBV6-1 and TRBJ2-3; 9 bases are a match to TRBD1. V lost 7 bases, J lost 4 bases, and 9 bases stayed unmatched. Germline V gene data show CDR1 as MNHNS and CDR2 as SASEGT. This CDR3 region has 15 residues. CDR3 protein: CASNTPGQGPDTQYF. CDR3 sequence (DNA): TGTGCCAGCAATACTCCGGGACAGGGCCCAGATACGCAGTATTTT.

The V call is TRBV5-6, the J call TRBJ2-1, with D tentatively TRBD2 (5 bases). Trimming stripped 6 bases from V and 0 bases from J, with 16 bases between. The CDR3 spans 16 residues. Germline values: CDR1 SGHDT, CDR2 YYEEEE. DNA of the CDR3: TGTGCCAGCAACTCTCTGAGCGGAAGCTCCTACAATGAGCAGTTCTTC. Translation: CASNSLSGSSYNEQFF.

This clone was detected a few times. The gene calls are TRBV28 and TRBJ1-3, with a possible D match to TRBD1 (6 bases). CDR1 and CDR2 (germline): MDHEN, SYDVKM. V gave up 5 bases and J gave up 3 bases, with 11 bases separating them. CDR3 length: 14 amino acids. CDR3 DNA sequence: TGTGCCAGCAGTGTCAGGGGCCTTGGAAACACCATATATTTT. This gives the protein CASSVRGLGNTIYF.

The genes are TRBV29-1 and TRBJ2-7; 8 nucleotides match TRBD1. Trimming removed 8 bases from V and 4 bases from J; junction bases left unmatched: 13. The CDR3 sequence is 14 residues long. Looked up from germline, CDR1 is SQVTM and CDR2 is ANQGSEA. CDR3 DNA: TGCAGCATCTCAGGGGGCGACGGATCGTACGAGCAGTACTTC. As protein: CSISGGDGSYEQYF.

V usage is TRBV6-5 and J usage is TRBJ2-7; D is perhaps TRBD2 (7 bases). The germline V gene encodes CDR1 MNHEY and CDR2 SVGAGI. This CDR3 region has 15 residues. V was trimmed by 6 bases and J by 4 bases, leaving 19 bases between them. The CDR3 sequence: CASRFSGTPVYEQYF. CDR3 nucleotides: TGTGCCAGCAGGTTCAGCGGGACACCCGTTTACGAGCAGTACTTC.

J is TRBJ2-5 and V is TRBV28, with a tentative D call TRBD1 (6 bases). Trimming cost V 7 bases and J 0 bases, with 15 bases left between them. The CDR3 covers 15 residues. CDR1 and CDR2 (germline): MDHEN, SYDVKM. CDR3 in amino acids: CASNTDRSYQETQYF. The CDR3 nucleotides read TGTGCCAGCAATACGGACAGATCGTACCAAGAGACCCAGTACTTC.

The genes are TRBV5-1 and TRBJ2-2; D not certain. Germline loops: CDR1 SGHRS, CDR2 YFSETQ. There are 15 residues in the CDR3. Trimming removed 5 bases from V and 4 bases from J, with 15 bases in between. Here the CDR3 reads CASSLGAPGTGELFF. The CDR3 DNA sequence: TGCGCCAGCAGTCTCGGCGCCCCGGGCACCGGGGAGCTGTTTTTT.

This clone occurred a few times. Germline and junction disagree at one end, which may indicate a read error. This sequence joins TRBV30 and TRBJ1-6, with TRBD1 identical over 7 bases. The CDR3 is 15 residues long. The germline CDR1 and CDR2 sequences are GTSNPN and SVGIG (reference sequence). The CDR3 spells CAGRQGRSYNSPLHF. CDR3 coding DNA: TGTGCCGGGAGACAGGGAAGGTCCTATAATTCACCCCTCCACTTT.

This clone occurred a few times. The chain recombines TRBV27 with TRBJ1-2, with 8 bases fitting TRBD1. Germline-derived CDR1 and CDR2 are MNHEY and SMNVEV (reference sequence). The CDR3 consists of 14 residues. The V gene end was trimmed by 6 bases and the J gene end by 8 bases; junction bases not matched to a gene: 11. The DNA of the CDR3 is TGTGCCAGCAGCTTCACAGGGGGGGGCGACGGCTACACCTTC. Encoded protein: CASSFTGGGDGYTF.